This TCR beta chain was sequenced in a study of patients and donors after allogeneic stem cell transplantation. TCRdb reprocessed the RT-PCR reads with MiXCR, giving one entry per CDR3 protein. The sample carries over 150,000 distinct CDR3 sequences, about 30% recorded once. The CDR3 is made up of 12 amino acids. CDR1 and CDR2 from the germline V gene are MDHEN and SYDVKM. Trimming shortened V by 3 bases and J by 7 bases, and 6 bases separated the two germline ends. Sequencing input: blood, either unsorted or a sorted T cell fraction (not recorded which). This rearrangement joins TRBV28 to TRBJ1-4, with no clear D. This clonotype was obtained from a human donor who was either an allogeneic HSCT recipient or a stem cell or donor lymphocyte infusion donor (not recorded which). It is not recorded whose cells these are; they may come from a transplant donor. As DNA, the CDR3 is TGTGCCAGCAGTTTTGGCAGTGAAAAACTGTTTTTT. Its translation: CASSFGSEKLFF.